This is a list of T cell receptor beta chains from one sample in a study of response to subunit inactivated influenza vaccine. MiXCR, applied by TCRdb to the RT-PCR reads, yields one record per CDR3 protein. The sample lists fewer than 400,000 distinct CDR3 sequences, just over 20% occurring once. The source was PBMCs from blood, collected about 19 months after vaccination. Receptor source: a man aged 50-75 years who received an inactivated influenza vaccine. Each CDR3 is given with its conserved first and last residue.

v_gene: TRBV10-3; len: 13; j_gene: TRBJ1-3; CDR3aa: CAISRQPGNTIYF
v_gene: TRBV6-5; len: 18; j_gene: TRBJ2-1; CDR3aa: CASSTPPSGSNSYNEQFF
v_gene: TRBV4-3; len: 16; j_gene: TRBJ2-1; CDR3aa: CASSQVSGSSYNEQFF
v_gene: TRBV29-1; len: 10; j_gene: TRBJ2-1; CDR3aa: CSSGYNEQFF
v_gene: TRBV12-3/TRBV12-4; len: 14; j_gene: TRBJ1-4; CDR3aa: CASRPTGPAEKLFF
v_gene: TRBV3-1; len: 15; j_gene: TRBJ1-6; CDR3aa: CASSPSLGYNSPLHF
v_gene: TRBV5-1; len: 14; j_gene: TRBJ2-2; CDR3aa: CASSLGQPAGELFF
v_gene: TRBV12-3/TRBV12-4; len: 13; j_gene: TRBJ1-5; CDR3aa: CASSIQVNQPQHF
v_gene: TRBV20-1; len: 12; j_gene: TRBJ1-2; CDR3aa: CSANRGPDGYTF
v_gene: TRBV4-3; len: 14; j_gene: TRBJ2-1; CDR3aa: CASSQGGGPTEQFF
v_gene: TRBV11-3; len: 14; j_gene: TRBJ2-3; CDR3aa: CASSLTGGVDTQYF
v_gene: TRBV2; len: 15; j_gene: TRBJ2-3; CDR3aa: CASSPGPGGTDTQYF
v_gene: TRBV5-1; len: 16; j_gene: TRBJ1-5; CDR3aa: CASSFQGRKSNQPQHF
v_gene: TRBV2; len: 13; j_gene: TRBJ1-5; CDR3aa: CASTPDRNQAQHF
v_gene: TRBV12-3/TRBV12-4; len: 15; j_gene: TRBJ2-1; CDR3aa: CANTGPGLAYNEQFF
v_gene: TRBV11-1; len: 18; j_gene: TRBJ2-5; CDR3aa: CASSLELGLAGELETQYF
v_gene: TRBV20-1; len: 14; j_gene: TRBJ1-3; CDR3aa: CSAPSGTAGNTIYF
v_gene: TRBV12-3/TRBV12-4; len: 15; j_gene: TRBJ2-2; CDR3aa: CASRSGKIYTGELFF